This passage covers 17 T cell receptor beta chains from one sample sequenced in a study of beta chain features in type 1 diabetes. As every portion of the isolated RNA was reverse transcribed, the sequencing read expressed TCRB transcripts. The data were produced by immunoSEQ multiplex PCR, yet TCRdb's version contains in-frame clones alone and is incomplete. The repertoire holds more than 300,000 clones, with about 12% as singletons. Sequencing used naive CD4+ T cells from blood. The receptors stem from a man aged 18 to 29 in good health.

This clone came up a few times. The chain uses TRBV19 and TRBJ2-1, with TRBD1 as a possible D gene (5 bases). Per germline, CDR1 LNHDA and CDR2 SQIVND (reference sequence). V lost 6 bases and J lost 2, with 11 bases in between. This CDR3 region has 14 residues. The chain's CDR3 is CASSEGDTYNEQFF. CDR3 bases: TGTGCCAGTAGCGAAGGGGATACCTACAATGAGCAGTTCTTC.

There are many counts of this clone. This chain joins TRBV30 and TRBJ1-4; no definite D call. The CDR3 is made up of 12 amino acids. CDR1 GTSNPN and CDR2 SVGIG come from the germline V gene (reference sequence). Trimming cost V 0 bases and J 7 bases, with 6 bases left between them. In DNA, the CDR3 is TGTGCCTGGAGTGTTAGTCGTGAAAAACTGTTTTTT. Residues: CAWSVSREKLFF.

In DNA, the CDR3 is TGTGCCAGCAGTGAAGGCCAGGGATTCACTGGAAACACCATATATTTT. This sequence encodes CASSEGQGFTGNTIYF. V usage is TRBV2 and J usage is TRBJ1-3; TRBD1 might be the D (5 bases). Trimming took 1 base from V and 2 from J, leaving 12 bases between them. The germline V gene has CDR1 SNHLY and CDR2 FYNNEI. The CDR3 is made up of 16 amino acids.

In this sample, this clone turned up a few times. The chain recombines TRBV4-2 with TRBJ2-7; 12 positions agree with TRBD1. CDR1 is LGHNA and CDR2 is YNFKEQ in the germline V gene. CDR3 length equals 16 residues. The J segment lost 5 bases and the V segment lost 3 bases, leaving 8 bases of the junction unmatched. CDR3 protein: CASSHPWGTGGNEQYF. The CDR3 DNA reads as TGTGCCAGCAGCCACCCCTGGGGGACAGGGGGCAACGAGCAGTACTTC.

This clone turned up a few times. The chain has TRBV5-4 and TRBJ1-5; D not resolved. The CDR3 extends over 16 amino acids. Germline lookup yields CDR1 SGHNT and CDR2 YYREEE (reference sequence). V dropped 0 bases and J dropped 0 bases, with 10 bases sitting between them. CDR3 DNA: TGTGCCAGCAGCTTGGCCCCGGGGTATAGCAATCAGCCCCAGCATTTT. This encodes CASSLAPGYSNQPQHF.

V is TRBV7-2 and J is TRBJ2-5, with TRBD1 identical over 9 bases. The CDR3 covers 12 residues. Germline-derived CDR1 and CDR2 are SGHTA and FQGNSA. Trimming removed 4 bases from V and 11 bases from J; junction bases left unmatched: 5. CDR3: CASSWGTGLQYF. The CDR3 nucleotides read TGTGCCAGCAGCTGGGGGACAGGGTTGCAGTACTTC.

In DNA form, the CDR3 reads TGTGTAACACTAGCGGGGTTCAAGGGAGCGAATGAGCAGTTCTTC. This gives the protein CVTLAGFKGANEQFF. The V and J genes are TRBV28 and TRBJ2-1, with TRBD2 identical over 10 bases. CDR1 and CDR2 from the germline V gene are MDHEN and SYDVKM. The CDR3 extends over 15 amino acids.

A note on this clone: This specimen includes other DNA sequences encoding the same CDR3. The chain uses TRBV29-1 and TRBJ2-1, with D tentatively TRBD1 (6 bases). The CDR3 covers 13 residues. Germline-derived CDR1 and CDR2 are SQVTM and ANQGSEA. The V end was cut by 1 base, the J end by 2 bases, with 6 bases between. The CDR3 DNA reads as TGCAGCGTTGAAGGGACAGCCTACAATGAGCAGTTCTTC. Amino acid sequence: CSVEGTAYNEQFF.

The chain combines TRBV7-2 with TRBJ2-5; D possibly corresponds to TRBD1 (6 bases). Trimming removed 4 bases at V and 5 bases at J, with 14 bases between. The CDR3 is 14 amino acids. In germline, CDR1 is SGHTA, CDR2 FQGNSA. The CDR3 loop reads CASSSTAGAETQYF. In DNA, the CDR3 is TGTGCCAGCAGCTCCACGGCAGGGGCGGAGACCCAGTACTTC.

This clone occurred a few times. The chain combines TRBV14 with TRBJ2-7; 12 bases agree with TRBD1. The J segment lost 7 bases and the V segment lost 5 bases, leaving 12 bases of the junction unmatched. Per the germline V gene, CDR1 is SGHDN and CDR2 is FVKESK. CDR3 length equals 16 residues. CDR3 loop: CASSKSPGQGAREQYF. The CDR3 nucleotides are TGTGCCAGCAGCAAATCACCGGGACAGGGGGCGAGGGAGCAGTACTTC.

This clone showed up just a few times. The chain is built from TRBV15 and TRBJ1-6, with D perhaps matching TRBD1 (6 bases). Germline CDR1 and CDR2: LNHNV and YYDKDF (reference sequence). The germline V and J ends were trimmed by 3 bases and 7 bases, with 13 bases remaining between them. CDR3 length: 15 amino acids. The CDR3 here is CATSRAGTQNSPLHF. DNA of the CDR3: TGTGCCACCAGCAGGGCCGGGACACAGAATTCACCCCTCCACTTT.

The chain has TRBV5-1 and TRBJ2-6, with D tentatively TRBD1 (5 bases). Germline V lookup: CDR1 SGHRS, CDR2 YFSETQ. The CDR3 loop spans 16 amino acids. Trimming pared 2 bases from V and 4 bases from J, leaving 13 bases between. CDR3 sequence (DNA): TGCGCCAGCAGCTTAGCCAGGGCGAGCGGGGCCAACGTCCTGACTTTC. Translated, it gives CASSLARASGANVLTF.

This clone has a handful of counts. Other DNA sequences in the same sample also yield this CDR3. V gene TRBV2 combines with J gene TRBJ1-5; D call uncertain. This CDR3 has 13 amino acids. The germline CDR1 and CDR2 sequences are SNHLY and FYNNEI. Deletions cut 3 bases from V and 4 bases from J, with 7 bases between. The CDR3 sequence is CASSEGGNQPQHF. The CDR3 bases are TGTGCCAGCAGTGAGGGAGGGAATCAGCCCCAGCATTTT.

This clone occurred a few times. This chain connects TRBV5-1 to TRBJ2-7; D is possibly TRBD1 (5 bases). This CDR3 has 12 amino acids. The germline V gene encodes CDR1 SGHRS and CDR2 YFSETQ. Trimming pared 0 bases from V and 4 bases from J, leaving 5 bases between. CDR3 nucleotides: TGCGCCAGCAGCTTGGAGGGGTACGAGCAGTACTTC. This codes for CASSLEGYEQYF.

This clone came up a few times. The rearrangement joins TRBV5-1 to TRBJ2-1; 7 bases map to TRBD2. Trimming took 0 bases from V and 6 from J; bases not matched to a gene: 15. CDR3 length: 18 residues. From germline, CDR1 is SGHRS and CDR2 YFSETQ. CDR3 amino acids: CASSLDSAGETFRNEQFF. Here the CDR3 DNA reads TGCGCCAGCAGCTTGGACTCGGCGGGAGAAACGTTCCGCAATGAGCAGTTCTTC.

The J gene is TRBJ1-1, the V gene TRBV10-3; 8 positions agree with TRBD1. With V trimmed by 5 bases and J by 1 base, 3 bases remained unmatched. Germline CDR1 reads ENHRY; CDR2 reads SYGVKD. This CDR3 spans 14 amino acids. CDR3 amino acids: CAISWTGPNTEAFF. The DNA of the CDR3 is TGTGCCATCAGTTGGACAGGGCCGAACACTGAAGCTTTCTTT.

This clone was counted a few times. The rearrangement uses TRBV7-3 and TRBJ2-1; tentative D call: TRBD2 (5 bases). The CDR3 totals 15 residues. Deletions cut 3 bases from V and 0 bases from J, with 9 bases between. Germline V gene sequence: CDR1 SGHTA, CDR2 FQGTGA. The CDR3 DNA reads TGTGCCAGCAGCTTCACGGGGAGCTCCTACAATGAGCAGTTCTTC. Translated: CASSFTGSSYNEQFF. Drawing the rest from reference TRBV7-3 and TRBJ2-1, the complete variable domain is GAGVSQTPSNKVTEKGKYVELRCDPISGHTALYWYRQSLGQGPEFLIYFQGTGAADDSGLPNDRFFAVRPEGSVSTLKIQRTERGDSAVYLCASSFTGSSYNEQFFGPGTRLTVL.